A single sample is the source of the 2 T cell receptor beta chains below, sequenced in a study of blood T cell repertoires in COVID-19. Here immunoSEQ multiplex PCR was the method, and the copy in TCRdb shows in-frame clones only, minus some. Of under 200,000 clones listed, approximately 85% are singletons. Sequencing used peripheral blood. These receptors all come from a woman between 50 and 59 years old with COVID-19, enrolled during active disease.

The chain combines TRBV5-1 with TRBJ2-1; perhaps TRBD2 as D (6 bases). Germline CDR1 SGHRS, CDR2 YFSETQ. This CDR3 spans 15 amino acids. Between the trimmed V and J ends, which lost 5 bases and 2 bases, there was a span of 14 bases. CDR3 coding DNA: TGCGCCAGCAGGGAAACTAGCAGTACCTACAATGAGCAGTTCTTC. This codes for CASRETSSTYNEQFF. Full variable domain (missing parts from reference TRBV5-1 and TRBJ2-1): KAGVTQTPRYLIKTRGQQVTLSCSPISGHRSVSWYQQTPGQGLQFLFEYFSETQRNKGNFPGRFSGRQFSNSRSEMNVSTLELGDSALYLCASRETSSTYNEQFFGPGTRLTVL.

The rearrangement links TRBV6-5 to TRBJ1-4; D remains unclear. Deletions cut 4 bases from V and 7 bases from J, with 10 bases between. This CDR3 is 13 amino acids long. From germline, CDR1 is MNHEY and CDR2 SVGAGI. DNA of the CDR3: TGTGCCAGCAGTTTCAGACTTTTTGAAAAACTGTTTTTT. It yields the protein CASSFRLFEKLFF.